This T cell receptor (beta chain) was documented in a study of T-cell memory formation after mild COVID-19. TCRdb reprocessed the 5' RACE reads with MiXCR, giving one entry per CDR3 protein. The sample comprises 450,000 or so distinct CDR3 sequences, around 20% of which are singletons, and 8.4% rests with the top ten. The germline V and J ends were trimmed by 2 bases and 0 bases, with 11 bases remaining between them. The germline CDR1 and CDR2 sequences are GTSNPN and SVGIG (reference sequence). CDR3 length: 15 residues. This clonotype was detected a few times. The material sequenced was PBMCs or a T cell subset sorted from them (not recorded which). The sequence was collected from an adult woman who had mild COVID-19 (a few samples of this study predate the infection). Cell type and time point are not known. This rearrangement joins TRBV30 to TRBJ2-1; tentative D call: TRBD2 (5 bases). The CDR3, as DNA: TGTGCCTGGAGTACGACGGGGAGCTCCTACAATGAGCAGTTCTTC. As protein: CAWSTTGSSYNEQFF.